This T cell receptor beta chain came from a study of blood T cell repertoires in COVID-19. Per the original data handling: From reference gene primer amplification, estimates of nucleated cell counts were derived. Measured with immunoSEQ multiplex PCR; TCRdb has only the in-frame clones, and not every one. V, J and clone size derive from that table, while D and trimming were established from the DNA sequence. Found here are some 56,000 clones, around 86% of them singletons; the top ten hold around 23%. Sequences were obtained from peripheral blood. This TCR was recovered from an elderly woman with acute or convalescent COVID-19.

CDR3 DNA sequence: TGTGCCAGCAGTGACGTACAGGGGAACGAGCAGTACGTC. Protein: CASSDVQGNEQYV. The chain couples TRBV6-1 to TRBJ2-7; 7 bases line up with TRBD1. The V gene's germline CDR1 is MNHNS and CDR2 SASEGT. Losses at the gene ends were 3 bases for V and 5 bases for J; bases not matched to a gene: 4. The CDR3 consists of 13 residues.